The TCR beta chain under discussion was sequenced for a study of blood T cell repertoires in COVID-19. This CDR3 has 16 residues. Germline lookup yields CDR1 KGHSH and CDR2 LQKENI. After removal of 2 bases from V and 1 base from J, the junction contained 4 bases not matched to a gene. Libraries were prepared by immunoSEQ multiplex PCR; TCRdb keeps only in-frame clonotypes and omits some of them. The sample includes 35,000 to 40,000 clones, over 80% of them seen just once. The clonotype comes from a human donor in a cohort sampled during active COVID-19. The chain employs TRBV18 and TRBJ1-5, with 8 nucleotides matching TRBD1. The sequenced sample was peripheral blood. The CDR3 loop reads CASSPSSGGSNQPQHF. In DNA, the CDR3 is TGTGCCAGCTCACCATCCTCAGGGGGCAGCAATCAGCCCCAGCATTTT.